This T cell receptor beta chain was found in a study of blood T cell repertoires in COVID-19. Study-level information: From the United States, Italy and Spain came samples of acute and convalescent COVID-19. T cells, B-cell-depleted T cells, or PBMCs supplied cDNA or gDNA.

Original analysis: Cell counts per sample came from amplifying reference gene primers. The protocol was immunoSEQ multiplex PCR, while the TCRdb copy is restricted to in-frame clones and leaves out a portion. D and trimming were read from the DNA, whereas the V and J calls and clone size are those reported in that table. The sample contains around 260,000 clones, around 90% of which appear only once. This clone was recorded once. The CDR3 runs 16 residues. Germline lookup yields CDR1 MNHEY and CDR2 SMNVEV (reference sequence). V was trimmed by 3 bases and J by 2 bases, leaving 16 bases between them. The source is a middle-aged woman who had recovered from COVID-19. The material sequenced was peripheral blood. The chain recombines TRBV27 with TRBJ1-1; D gene ambiguous. For the CDR3, the DNA is TGTGCCAGCAGTTTCTCTTTTCTAGGCGCTAACACTGAAGCTTTCTTT. The encoded protein is CASSFSFLGANTEAFF.